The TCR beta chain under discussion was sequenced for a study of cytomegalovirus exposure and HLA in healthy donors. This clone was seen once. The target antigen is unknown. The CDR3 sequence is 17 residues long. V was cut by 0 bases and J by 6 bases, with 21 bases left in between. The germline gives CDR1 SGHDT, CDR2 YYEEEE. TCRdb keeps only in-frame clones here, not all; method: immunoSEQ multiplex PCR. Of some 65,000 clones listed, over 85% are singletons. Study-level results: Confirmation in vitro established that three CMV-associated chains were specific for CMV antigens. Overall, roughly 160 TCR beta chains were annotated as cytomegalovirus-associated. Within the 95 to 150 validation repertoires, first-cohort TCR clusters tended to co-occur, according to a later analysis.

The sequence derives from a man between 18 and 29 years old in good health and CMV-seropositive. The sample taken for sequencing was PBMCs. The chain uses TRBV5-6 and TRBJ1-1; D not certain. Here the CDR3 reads CASSLEGLYREDAEAFF. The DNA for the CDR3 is TGTGCCAGCAGCTTGGAAGGTTTGTACCGGGAGGATGCTGAAGCTTTCTTT.